The 29 T cell receptor beta chains given below trace back to one sample, sequenced in a study of shared T cell receptors in the human thymus. Profiled with immunoSEQ multiplex PCR; TCRdb holds only in-frame clones, not every one. There are some 700,000 clones in the sample; 80% to 90% occur only once, and 0.008% to 0.011% lies in the top ten. Separately, the same data were catalogued under a study of human thymus T cells.

Material: thymocytes. The receptors were sampled from a girl in the first two years of life with a congenital heart defect.

V is TRBV13 and J is TRBJ1-1; 10 bases are shared with TRBD1. CDR3 length equals 18 residues. V gave up 4 bases and J gave up 3 bases; unmatched junction bases: 14. The germline V gene encodes CDR1 PRHDT and CDR2 FYEKMQ (reference sequence). The CDR3 DNA reads as TGTGCCAGCAGCTCAAACCCGGGACAGGGGTCCGATGACACTGAAGCTTTCTTT. This gives the protein CASSSNPGQGSDDTEAFF.

V gene TRBV27 combines with J gene TRBJ2-3, with 7 bases matching TRBD1. The V and J ends lost 3 bases and 2 bases, in that order; junction bases with no gene match: 8. The CDR3 length is 16 residues. Germline V gives CDR1 MNHEY, CDR2 SMNVEV (reference sequence). The CDR3 DNA reads as TGTGCCAGCAGTTTCCACCAGACAGGGCCCACAGATACGCAGTATTTT. Translation gives CASSFHQTGPTDTQYF.

This clone occurred once. J is TRBJ2-1 and V is TRBV27, with TRBD1 identical over 8 bases. This CDR3 has 16 amino acids. J gave up 0 bases and V 5 bases, and 6 bases lay outside the gene matches. Germline lookup yields CDR1 MNHEY and CDR2 SMNVEV (reference sequence). The CDR3, as DNA: TGTGCCAGCAGTACAAGGACAGGGTACTCCTACAATGAGCAGTTCTTC. Amino acids: CASSTRTGYSYNEQFF.

The chain employs TRBV6-5 and TRBJ1-1, with 12 bases lining up with TRBD1. In germline, CDR1 is MNHEY, CDR2 SVGAGI. This CDR3 contains 15 residues. Trimming took 6 bases from V and 6 from J; bases not matched to a gene: 8. The CDR3 region is CASRGTGGQRSEAFF. In nucleotides, the CDR3 is TGTGCCAGCAGGGGGACAGGGGGCCAGAGGTCTGAAGCTTTCTTT.

The chain combines TRBV7-2 with TRBJ2-1; 13 positions agree with TRBD2. The CDR3 has 19 amino acids. The V and J ends lost 0 bases and 1 base, in that order; junction bases with no gene match: 6. Germline V gene data show CDR1 as SGHTA and CDR2 as FQGNSA. DNA for the CDR3: TGTGCCAGCAGCTTAGCGACTAGCGGGGGGTCGTGGTCCTACAATGAGCAGTTCTTC. It translates to CASSLATSGGSWSYNEQFF.

CDR3 sequence (DNA): TGCGCCAGCAGCCAAGGCCGGACAGGGGGCCAAGATACGCAGTATTTT. This codes for CASSQGRTGGQDTQYF. The chain employs TRBV4-1 and TRBJ2-3, with 11 bases aligning to TRBD1. Germline V gives CDR1 MGHRA, CDR2 YSYEKL. J was trimmed by 5 bases and V by 1 base; bases with no gene match: 5. CDR3 length: 16 residues.

The chain joins TRBV27 to TRBJ1-2; 8 nucleotides match TRBD1. CDR1 MNHEY and CDR2 SMNVEV come from the germline V gene (reference sequence). The CDR3 has 15 residues. Germline trimming cut 6 bases from V and 0 bases from J; bases unmatched to any gene: 6. This chain's CDR3 is CASSVRGLSNYGYTF. In DNA, the CDR3 is TGTGCCAGCAGCGTCAGGGGGCTATCTAACTATGGCTACACCTTC.

The J gene is TRBJ1-2, the V gene TRBV30, with D hard to call. Trimming left V 0 bases short and J 5 bases short, with 16 bases between. The CDR3 consists of 15 residues. CDR1 and CDR2 from the germline V gene are GTSNPN and SVGIG (reference sequence). The CDR3 is CAWSVLEQLQYGYTF. For the CDR3, the DNA is TGTGCCTGGAGTGTACTTGAACAGCTCCAGTATGGCTACACCTTC.

The chain employs TRBV5-1 and TRBJ2-3; perhaps TRBD1 as D (6 bases). V dropped 4 bases and J dropped 1 base, with 10 bases sitting between them. Germline-derived CDR1 and CDR2 are SGHRS and YFSETQ. This CDR3 region has 14 residues. CDR3 amino acids: CASSPWTGTDTQYF. CDR3 in DNA: TGCGCCAGCAGCCCATGGACAGGCACAGATACGCAGTATTTT.

V gene TRBV19 combines with J gene TRBJ1-2, with 7 bases lining up with TRBD1. Germline V gives CDR1 LNHDA, CDR2 SQIVND (reference sequence). The length of the CDR3 is 13 residues. V lost 10 bases and J lost 5; bases outside the gene matches: 10. The CDR3 loop reads CATNSGTAYGYTF. The DNA for the CDR3 is TGTGCCACCAACTCCGGGACAGCATATGGCTACACCTTC.

The chain carries TRBV11-2 and TRBJ2-2, with D perhaps TRBD1 (5 bases). The germline CDR1 and CDR2 sequences are SGHAT and FQNNGV. Trimming stripped 7 bases from V and 3 bases from J, with 15 bases between. CDR3 length: 15 amino acids. The CDR3 DNA reads as TGTGCCAGCAACCTTGGGGCAGATCACACCGGGGAGCTGTTTTTT. Amino acid sequence: CASNLGADHTGELFF.

The chain is built from TRBV5-4 and TRBJ1-2, with D possibly being TRBD1 (6 bases). Trimming removed 2 bases at V and 4 bases at J, with 15 bases between. This CDR3 comprises 15 residues. From germline, CDR1 is SGHNT and CDR2 YYREEE (reference sequence). CDR3 sequence reads: CASSFGWAGVYGYTF. CDR3 nucleotides: TGTGCCAGCAGCTTCGGGTGGGCAGGGGTCTATGGCTACACCTTC. Full variable domain (outside the CDR3, taken from reference TRBV5-4 and TRBJ1-2): ETGVTQSPTHLIKTRGQQVTLRCSSQSGHNTVSWYQQALGQGPQFIFQYYREEENGRGNFPPRFSGLQFPNYSSELNVNALELDDSALYLCASSFGWAGVYGYTFGSGTRLTVV.

The rearrangement links TRBV27 to TRBJ1-6; maybe TRBD1 (5 bases). V shed 2 bases and J shed 8 bases, with 16 bases lying between them. Germline CDR1 reads MNHEY; CDR2 reads SMNVEV (reference sequence). The CDR3 extends over 16 amino acids. CDR3 coding DNA: TGTGCCAGCAGTTTAATGAAGGGGAAGAACGATTCACCCCTCCACTTT. Its translation: CASSLMKGKNDSPLHF.

This clone appeared a few times. The CDR3 sequence is CASSYRQGWKPQHF. The CDR3 bases are TGCGCCAGCAGCTACCGACAGGGGTGGAAGCCCCAGCATTTT. The J gene is TRBJ1-5, the V gene TRBV4-1; 8 nucleotides align to TRBD1. This CDR3 is built from 14 residues. The germline V gene encodes CDR1 MGHRA and CDR2 YSYEKL. Trimming removed 5 bases from V and 8 bases from J; junction bases left unmatched: 8.

This clone has only one observation. This rearrangement joins TRBV15 to TRBJ2-7; 7 bases line up with TRBD1. Germline V gene sequence: CDR1 LNHNV, CDR2 YYDKDF (reference sequence). This CDR3 spans 16 amino acids. V lost 1 base and J lost 3; bases outside the gene matches: 9. CDR3 nucleotides: TGTGCCACCAGCAGAGCCTTCATGGGACAGAGCTACGAGCAGTACTTC. Translating it yields CATSRAFMGQSYEQYF.

This sequence joins TRBV11-3 and TRBJ2-7; D is perhaps TRBD1 (6 bases). This CDR3 is 13 amino acids long. In germline, CDR1 is SGHNT, CDR2 YENEEA. The V end lost 5 bases, the J end lost 6 bases, and 14 bases lay between the germline ends. The CDR3 DNA follows: TGTGCCAGCAGCCGGAACAGGGCATCCGAGCAGTACTTC. Amino acids: CASSRNRASEQYF.

V gene TRBV19 combines with J gene TRBJ2-7; 8 bases are a match to TRBD1. The V gene's germline CDR1 is LNHDA and CDR2 SQIVND (reference sequence). J gave up 7 bases and V 3 bases, and 23 bases lay outside the gene matches. CDR3 size: 19 residues. CDR3 loop: CASSMRFGDRDRSAGEQYF. The CDR3 coding sequence is TGTGCCAGTAGTATGCGGTTTGGGGATCGGGACAGGTCGGCTGGAGAGCAGTACTTC.

This clone was observed once. The V call is TRBV10-2, the J call TRBJ1-6, with D maybe TRBD1 (5 bases). Trimming stripped 4 bases from V and 9 bases from J, with 13 bases between. Per the germline V gene, CDR1 is WSHSY and CDR2 is SAAADI. The CDR3 sequence is 14 residues long. The CDR3 here is CASSVGRGCSPLHF. CDR3 nucleotides: TGCGCCAGCAGTGTAGGTCGGGGGTGTTCACCCCTCCACTTT.

The CDR3 spells CASSPQPDYYEQYF. The CDR3, as DNA: TGTGCCAGCAGCCCCCAACCCGACTACTACGAGCAGTACTTC. The chain is built from TRBV5-6 and TRBJ2-7; D possibly corresponds to TRBD2 (5 bases). Germline loops: CDR1 SGHDT, CDR2 YYEEEE. V was cut by 4 bases and J by 3 bases, with 14 bases left in between. The CDR3 consists of 14 residues.

The genes are TRBV7-3 and TRBJ2-1, with no clear D. The CDR3 totals 17 residues. Between the trimmed V and J ends, which lost 2 bases and 0 bases, there was a span of 14 bases. Germline V CDR1 and CDR2: SGHTA, FQGTGA. CDR3: CASSLAFGLPSYNEQFF. For the CDR3, the DNA is TGTGCCAGCAGCTTAGCCTTCGGGTTACCCTCCTACAATGAGCAGTTCTTC.

The rearrangement uses TRBV7-9 and TRBJ1-2; D is perhaps TRBD1 (6 bases). The CDR3 sequence is 18 residues long. Germline CDR1 reads SEHNR; CDR2 reads FQNEAQ (reference sequence). V was pared by 7 bases and J by 4 bases, with 28 bases between. The CDR3 reads CASIPAMVTGATSYGYTF. CDR3 in DNA: TGTGCCAGCATCCCGGCAATGGTGACAGGCGCTACCTCCTATGGCTACACCTTC.

This clone appeared once. This chain uses TRBV30 with TRBJ1-6; D unresolved. The CDR3 has 16 residues. The ends were cut back, 4 bases at V and 0 bases at J, with 13 bases in the middle. The germline V gene encodes CDR1 GTSNPN and CDR2 SVGIG (reference sequence). The CDR3 nucleotides read TGTGCCTGGAATAAGTCCGTGAGCTCCTATAATTCACCCCTCCACTTT. It codes for CAWNKSVSSYNSPLHF.

The table lists this clone with a few counts. The J gene is TRBJ2-5, the V gene TRBV27; weak D call: TRBD1 (5 bases). This CDR3 is built from 16 residues. Trimming removed 5 bases from V and 5 bases from J, with 21 bases in between. The germline CDR1 and CDR2 sequences are MNHEY and SMNVEV (reference sequence). In nucleotides, the CDR3 is TGTGCCAGCAGTCACTACGTACAGGATGGTGTGGAGACCCAGTACTTC. Translating it yields CASSHYVQDGVETQYF.

V usage is TRBV14 and J usage is TRBJ1-1, with D possibly being TRBD1 (6 bases). Trimming took off 0 bases at V and 6 bases at J, with 32 bases between the two ends. The CDR3 is 21 residues long. From germline, CDR1 is SGHDN and CDR2 FVKESK. CDR3: CASSQDASMVTGRRGTAEAFF. CDR3 in DNA: TGTGCCAGCAGCCAAGATGCTAGTATGGTCACAGGGCGGCGCGGTACCGCTGAAGCTTTCTTT. Filled out from reference TRBV14 and TRBJ1-1, the complete variable domain reads EAGVTQFPSHSVIEKGQTVTLRCDPISGHDNLYWYRRVMGKEIKFLLHFVKESKQDESGMPNNRFLAERTGGTYSTLKVQPAELEDSGVYFCASSQDASMVTGRRGTAEAFFGQGTRLTVV.

The J gene is TRBJ1-5, the V gene TRBV28, with no clear D. The CDR3 runs to 16 residues. V was pared by 4 bases and J by 1 base, with 14 bases between. Germline CDR1 MDHEN, CDR2 SYDVKM. CDR3 region: CASSSSGGGSNQPQHF. The CDR3 DNA is TGTGCCAGCAGTTCCTCGGGAGGCGGGAGCAATCAGCCCCAGCATTTT.

This clone was detected once. This chain uses TRBV5-1 with TRBJ1-2, with 8 bases identical to TRBD1. Looked up from germline, CDR1 is SGHRS and CDR2 is YFSETQ. CDR3 length: 13 amino acids. J gave up 6 bases and V 4 bases, and 5 bases lay outside the gene matches. CDR3 residues: CASSLTGGHGYTF. The CDR3, as DNA: TGCGCCAGCAGCCTTACAGGGGGTCATGGCTACACCTTC.

V gene TRBV5-1 combines with J gene TRBJ2-1; D call uncertain. CDR3 length equals 16 residues. From germline, CDR1 is SGHRS and CDR2 YFSETQ. The ends were cut back, 3 bases at V and 7 bases at J, with 20 bases in the middle. CDR3 sequence reads: CASSSLDSEDGNEQFF. The CDR3 DNA reads TGCGCCAGCAGCTCGTTAGACTCCGAGGATGGGAATGAGCAGTTCTTC.

CDR3 loop: CASHRGLGDTGELFF. Here the CDR3 DNA reads TGTGCCAGTCACAGGGGGCTTGGGGACACCGGGGAGCTGTTTTTT. V and J are TRBV19 and TRBJ2-2, with 9 bases fitting TRBD1. Per germline, CDR1 LNHDA and CDR2 SQIVND (reference sequence). This CDR3 spans 15 amino acids. V lost 8 bases, J lost 3 bases, and 7 bases stayed unmatched.

This clone was counted once. The germline gene is not matched at one end of the junction; a read error may be the cause. This chain joins TRBV7-7 and TRBJ2-1, with 8 bases identical to TRBD1. CDR1 and CDR2 from the germline V gene are SSHAT and FNYEAQ (reference sequence). CDR3 length: 15 residues. The CDR3 loop is CASSRGQETYNEQFF. For the CDR3, the DNA is TGTGCTAGCAGCCGGGGACAGGAGACCTACAATGAGCAGTTCTTC. The full variable domain, in which reference TRBV7-7 and TRBJ2-1 provide the parts outside the CDR3, is GAGVSQSPRYKVTKRGQDVTLRCDPISSHATLYWYQQALGQGPEFLTYFNYEAQPDKSGLPSDRFSAERPEGSISTLTIQRTEQRDSAMYRCASSRGQETYNEQFFGPGTRLTVL.